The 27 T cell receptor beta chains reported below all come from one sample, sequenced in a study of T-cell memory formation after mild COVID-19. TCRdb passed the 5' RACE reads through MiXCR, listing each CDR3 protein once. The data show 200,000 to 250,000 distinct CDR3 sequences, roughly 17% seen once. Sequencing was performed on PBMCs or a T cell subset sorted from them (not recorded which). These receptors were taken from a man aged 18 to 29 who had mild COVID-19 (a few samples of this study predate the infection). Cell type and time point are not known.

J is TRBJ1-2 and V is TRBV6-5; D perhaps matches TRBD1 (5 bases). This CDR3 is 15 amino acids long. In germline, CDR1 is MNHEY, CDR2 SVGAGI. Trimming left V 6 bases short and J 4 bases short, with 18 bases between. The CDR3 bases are TGTGCCAGCAGCGGTATGGGGCCCTCTGGCTATGGCTACACCTTC. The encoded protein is CASSGMGPSGYGYTF.

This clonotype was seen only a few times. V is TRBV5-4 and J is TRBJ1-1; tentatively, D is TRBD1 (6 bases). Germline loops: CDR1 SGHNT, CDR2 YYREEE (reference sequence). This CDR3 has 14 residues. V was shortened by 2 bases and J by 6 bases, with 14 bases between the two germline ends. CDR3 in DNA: TGTGCCAGCAGCTTACTCCAGGGGTTCTCTGAAGCTTTCTTT. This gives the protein CASSLLQGFSEAFF.

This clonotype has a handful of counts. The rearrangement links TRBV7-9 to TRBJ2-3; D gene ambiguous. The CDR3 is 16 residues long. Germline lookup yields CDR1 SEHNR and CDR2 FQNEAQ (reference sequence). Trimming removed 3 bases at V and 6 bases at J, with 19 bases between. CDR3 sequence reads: CASSFSLSSGFDTQYF. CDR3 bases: TGTGCCAGCAGCTTTAGTCTGTCCTCCGGTTTCGATACGCAGTATTTT.

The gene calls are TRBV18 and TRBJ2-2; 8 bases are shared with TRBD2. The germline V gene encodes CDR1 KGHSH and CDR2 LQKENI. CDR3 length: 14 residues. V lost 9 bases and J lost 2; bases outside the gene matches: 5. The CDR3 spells CASLLAANTGELFF. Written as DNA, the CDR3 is TGTGCCAGTCTACTAGCGGCCAACACCGGGGAGCTGTTTTTT.

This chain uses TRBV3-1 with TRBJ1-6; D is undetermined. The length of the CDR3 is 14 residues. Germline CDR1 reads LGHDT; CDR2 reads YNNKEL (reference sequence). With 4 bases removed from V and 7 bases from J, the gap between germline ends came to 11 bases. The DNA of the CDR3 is TGTGCCAGCAGCCCGAACCCGGGCAATTCACCCCTCCACTTT. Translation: CASSPNPGNSPLHF.

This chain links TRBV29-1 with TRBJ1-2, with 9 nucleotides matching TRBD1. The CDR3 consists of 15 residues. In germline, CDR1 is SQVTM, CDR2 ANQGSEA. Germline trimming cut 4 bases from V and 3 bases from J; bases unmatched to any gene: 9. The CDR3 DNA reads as TGCAGCGTTGTCCCTACCACAGGGGGCGACTATGGCTACACCTTC. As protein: CSVVPTTGGDYGYTF.

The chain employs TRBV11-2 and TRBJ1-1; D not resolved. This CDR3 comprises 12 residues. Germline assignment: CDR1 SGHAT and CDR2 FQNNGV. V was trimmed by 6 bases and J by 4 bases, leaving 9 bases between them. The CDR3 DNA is TGTGCCAGCAGTCCGTGGATCACTGAAGCTTTCTTT. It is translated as CASSPWITEAFF.

CDR3 DNA: TGTGCCAGCCGTAACACAGGGGGCGATGGCTACACCTTC. Encoded protein: CASRNTGGDGYTF. The chain links TRBV11-1 to TRBJ1-2; 9 bases are a match to TRBD1. Looked up from germline, CDR1 is SGHAT and CDR2 is FQDESV (reference sequence). The J segment lost 6 bases and the V segment lost 8 bases, leaving 7 bases of the junction unmatched. The CDR3 length is 13 residues.

The CDR3 is CASSYFRGRANVLTF. As DNA, the CDR3 is TGTGCCAGCAGTTACTTCCGGGGCAGGGCCAACGTCCTGACTTTC. This rearrangement joins TRBV6-5 to TRBJ2-6, with D perhaps assigned TRBD1 or TRBD2 (5 bases each). This CDR3 region has 15 residues. Trimming took 1 base from V and 5 from J, leaving 9 bases between them. Germline assignment: CDR1 MNHEY and CDR2 SVGAGI.

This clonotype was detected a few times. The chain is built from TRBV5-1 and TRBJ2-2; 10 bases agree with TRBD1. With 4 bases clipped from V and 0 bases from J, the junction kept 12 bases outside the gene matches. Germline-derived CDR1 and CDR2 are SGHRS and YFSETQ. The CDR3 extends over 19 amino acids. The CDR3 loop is CASSNPRTGGFANTGELFF. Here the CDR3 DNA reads TGCGCCAGCAGCAATCCCCGGACAGGGGGTTTCGCGAACACCGGGGAGCTGTTTTTT.

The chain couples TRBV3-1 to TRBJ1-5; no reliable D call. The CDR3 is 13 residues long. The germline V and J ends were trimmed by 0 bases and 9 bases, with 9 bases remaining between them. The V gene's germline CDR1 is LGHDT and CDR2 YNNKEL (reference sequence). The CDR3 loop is CASSQEWSGPQHF. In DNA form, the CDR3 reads TGTGCCAGCAGCCAAGAATGGTCAGGGCCCCAGCATTTT.

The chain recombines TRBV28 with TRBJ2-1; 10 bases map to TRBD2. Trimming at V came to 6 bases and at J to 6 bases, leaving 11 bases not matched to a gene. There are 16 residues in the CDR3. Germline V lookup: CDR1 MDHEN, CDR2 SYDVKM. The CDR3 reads CASRASSGGAFNEQFF. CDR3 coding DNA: TGTGCCAGCAGAGCTTCGAGCGGGGGGGCCTTCAATGAGCAGTTCTTC.

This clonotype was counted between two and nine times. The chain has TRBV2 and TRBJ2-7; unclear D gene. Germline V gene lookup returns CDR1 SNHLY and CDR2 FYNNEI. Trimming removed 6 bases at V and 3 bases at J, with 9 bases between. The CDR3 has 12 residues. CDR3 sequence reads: CASREANYEQYF. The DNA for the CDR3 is TGTGCCAGCAGAGAGGCCAACTACGAGCAGTACTTC. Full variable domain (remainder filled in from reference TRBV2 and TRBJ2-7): EPEVTQTPSHQVTQMGQEVILRCVPISNHLYFYWYRQILGQKVEFLVSFYNNEISEKSEIFDDQFSVERPDGSNFTLKIRSTKLEDSAMYFCASREANYEQYFGPGTRLTVT.

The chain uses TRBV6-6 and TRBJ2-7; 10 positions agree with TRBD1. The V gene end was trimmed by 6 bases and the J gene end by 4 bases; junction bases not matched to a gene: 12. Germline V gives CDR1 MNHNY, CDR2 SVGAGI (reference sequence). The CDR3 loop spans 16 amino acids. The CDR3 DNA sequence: TGTGCCAGCAGCCAACCCTGGACAGGGGGATTGTACGAGCAGTACTTC. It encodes CASSQPWTGGLYEQYF.

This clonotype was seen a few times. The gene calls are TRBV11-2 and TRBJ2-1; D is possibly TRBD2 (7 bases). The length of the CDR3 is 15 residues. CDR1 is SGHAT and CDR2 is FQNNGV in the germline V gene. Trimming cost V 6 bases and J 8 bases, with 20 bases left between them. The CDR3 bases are TGTGCCAGCAGGCTGCTTCGGGGGGCCCGGGATGAGCAGTTCTTC. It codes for CASRLLRGARDEQFF.

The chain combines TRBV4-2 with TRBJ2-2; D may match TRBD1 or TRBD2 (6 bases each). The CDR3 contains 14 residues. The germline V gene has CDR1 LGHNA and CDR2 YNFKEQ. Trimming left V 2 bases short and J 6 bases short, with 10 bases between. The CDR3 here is CASSQRGESGELFF. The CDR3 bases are TGTGCCAGCAGCCAAAGGGGGGAGTCCGGGGAGCTGTTTTTT.

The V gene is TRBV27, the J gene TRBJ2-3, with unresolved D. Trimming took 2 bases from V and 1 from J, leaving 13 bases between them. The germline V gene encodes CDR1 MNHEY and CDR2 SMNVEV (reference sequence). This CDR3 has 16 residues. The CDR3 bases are TGTGCCAGCAGTTTAAGGGTAGCCCTTCGCACAGATACGCAGTATTTT. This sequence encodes CASSLRVALRTDTQYF.

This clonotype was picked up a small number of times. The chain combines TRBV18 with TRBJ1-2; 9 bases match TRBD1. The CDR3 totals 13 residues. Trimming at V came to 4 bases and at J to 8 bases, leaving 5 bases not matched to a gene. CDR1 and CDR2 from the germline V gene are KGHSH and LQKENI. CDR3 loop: CASSRRTGEGYTF. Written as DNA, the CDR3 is TGTGCCAGCTCACGGCGGACAGGGGAAGGCTACACCTTC.

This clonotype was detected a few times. CDR3 sequence (DNA): TGTGCCAGCAGCTTCATGGGAGAAGCTTTCTTT. It yields the protein CASSFMGEAFF. The chain combines TRBV7-9 with TRBJ1-1; D is ambiguous. The germline V gene encodes CDR1 SEHNR and CDR2 FQNEAQ (reference sequence). Trimming shortened V by 3 bases and J by 8 bases, and 7 bases separated the two germline ends. The CDR3 loop spans 11 amino acids.

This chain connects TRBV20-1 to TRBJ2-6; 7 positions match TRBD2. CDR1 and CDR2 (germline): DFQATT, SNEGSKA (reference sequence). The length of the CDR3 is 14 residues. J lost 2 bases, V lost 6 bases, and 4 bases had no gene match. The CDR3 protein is CSASRGAGANVLTF. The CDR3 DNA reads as TGCAGTGCCTCCCGGGGGGCTGGGGCCAACGTCCTGACTTTC.

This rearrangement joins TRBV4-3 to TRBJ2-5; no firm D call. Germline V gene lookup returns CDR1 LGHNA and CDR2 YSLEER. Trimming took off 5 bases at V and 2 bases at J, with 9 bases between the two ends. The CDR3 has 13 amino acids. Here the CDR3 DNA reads TGCGCCAGCAGCGAGACCCGACAAGAGACCCAGTACTTC. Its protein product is CASSETRQETQYF.

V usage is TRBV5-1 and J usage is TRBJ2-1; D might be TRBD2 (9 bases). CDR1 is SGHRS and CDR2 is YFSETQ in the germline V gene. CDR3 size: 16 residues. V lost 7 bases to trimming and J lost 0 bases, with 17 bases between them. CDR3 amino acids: CASGREGTGSYNEQFF. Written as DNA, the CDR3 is TGCGCCAGCGGGCGGGAGGGGACAGGCTCCTACAATGAGCAGTTCTTC. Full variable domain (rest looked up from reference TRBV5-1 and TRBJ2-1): KAGVTQTPRYLIKTRGQQVTLSCSPISGHRSVSWYQQTPGQGLQFLFEYFSETQRNKGNFPGRFSGRQFSNSRSEMNVSTLELGDSALYLCASGREGTGSYNEQFFGPGTRLTVL.

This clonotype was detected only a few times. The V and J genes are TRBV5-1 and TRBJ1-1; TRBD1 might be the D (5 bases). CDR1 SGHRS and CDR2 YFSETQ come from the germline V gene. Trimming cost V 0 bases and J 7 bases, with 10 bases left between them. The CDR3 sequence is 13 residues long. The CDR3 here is CASSLDGGIEAFF. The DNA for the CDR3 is TGCGCCAGCAGCTTGGATGGGGGGATTGAAGCTTTCTTT.

The CDR3 reads CSARSVGRTNYGYTF. For the CDR3, the DNA is TGCAGTGCTAGATCTGTCGGACGGACGAACTATGGCTACACCTTC. The chain combines TRBV20-1 with TRBJ1-2, with D uncertain. V was shortened by 2 bases and J by 2 bases, with 15 bases between the two germline ends. The V gene's germline CDR1 is DFQATT and CDR2 SNEGSKA (reference sequence). The CDR3 runs 15 residues.

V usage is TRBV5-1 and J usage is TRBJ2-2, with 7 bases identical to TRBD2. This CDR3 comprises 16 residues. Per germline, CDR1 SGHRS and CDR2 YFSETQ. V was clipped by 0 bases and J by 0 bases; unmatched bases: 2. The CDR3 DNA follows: TGCGCCAGCAGCTTGGAGGGAGGGGCGAACACCGGGGAGCTGTTTTTT. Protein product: CASSLEGGANTGELFF.

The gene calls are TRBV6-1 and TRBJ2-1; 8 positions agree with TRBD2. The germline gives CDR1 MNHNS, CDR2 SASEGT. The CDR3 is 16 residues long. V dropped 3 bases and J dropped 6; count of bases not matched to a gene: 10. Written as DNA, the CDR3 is TGTGCCAGCAGTGACCCGGGGGGGCCGGGTGGCAATGAGCAGTTCTTC. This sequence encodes CASSDPGGPGGNEQFF.

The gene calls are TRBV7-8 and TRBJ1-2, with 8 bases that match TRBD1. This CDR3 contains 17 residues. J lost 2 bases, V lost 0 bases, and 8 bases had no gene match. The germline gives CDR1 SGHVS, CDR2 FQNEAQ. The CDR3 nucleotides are TGTGCCAGCAGCTTAGCGGGCGATGGACAGGGAAACTATGGCTACACCTTC. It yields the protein CASSLAGDGQGNYGYTF.